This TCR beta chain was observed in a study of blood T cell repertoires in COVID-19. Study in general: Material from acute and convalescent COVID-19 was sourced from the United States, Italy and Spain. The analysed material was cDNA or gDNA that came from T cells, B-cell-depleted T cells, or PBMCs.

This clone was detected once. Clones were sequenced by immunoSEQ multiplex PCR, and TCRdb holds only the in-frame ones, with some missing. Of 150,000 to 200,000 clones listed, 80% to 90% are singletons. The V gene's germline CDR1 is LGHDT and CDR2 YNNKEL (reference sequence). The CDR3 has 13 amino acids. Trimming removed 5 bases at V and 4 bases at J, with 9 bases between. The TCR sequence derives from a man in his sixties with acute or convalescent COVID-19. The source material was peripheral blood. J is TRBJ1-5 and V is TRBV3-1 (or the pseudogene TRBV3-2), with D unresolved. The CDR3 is CASSDGENQPQHF. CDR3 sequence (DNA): TGTGCCAGCAGCGATGGTGAGAATCAGCCCCAGCATTTT.